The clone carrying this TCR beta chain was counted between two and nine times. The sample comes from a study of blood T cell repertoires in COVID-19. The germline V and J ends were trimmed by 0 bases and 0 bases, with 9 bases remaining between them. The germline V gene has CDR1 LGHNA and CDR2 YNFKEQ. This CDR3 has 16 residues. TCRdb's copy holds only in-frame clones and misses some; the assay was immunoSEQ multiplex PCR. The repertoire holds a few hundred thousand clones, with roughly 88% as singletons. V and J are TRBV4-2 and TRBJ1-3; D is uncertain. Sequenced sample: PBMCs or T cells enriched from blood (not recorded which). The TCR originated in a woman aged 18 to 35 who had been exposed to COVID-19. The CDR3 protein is CASSQDLGNSGNTIYF. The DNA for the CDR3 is TGTGCCAGCAGCCAAGATTTGGGCAACTCTGGAAACACCATATATTTT.